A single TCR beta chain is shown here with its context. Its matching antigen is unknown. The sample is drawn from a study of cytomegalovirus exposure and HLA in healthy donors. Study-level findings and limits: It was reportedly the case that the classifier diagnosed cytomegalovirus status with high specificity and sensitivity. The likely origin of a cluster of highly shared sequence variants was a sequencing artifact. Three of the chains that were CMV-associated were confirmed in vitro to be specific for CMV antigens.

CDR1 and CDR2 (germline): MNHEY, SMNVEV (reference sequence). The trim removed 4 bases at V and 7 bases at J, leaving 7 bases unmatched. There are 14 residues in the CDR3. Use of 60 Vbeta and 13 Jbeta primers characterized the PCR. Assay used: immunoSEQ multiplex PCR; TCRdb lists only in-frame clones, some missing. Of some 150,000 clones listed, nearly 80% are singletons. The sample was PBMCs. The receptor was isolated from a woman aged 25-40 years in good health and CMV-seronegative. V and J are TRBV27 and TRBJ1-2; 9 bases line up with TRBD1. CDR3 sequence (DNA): TGTGCCAGCAGTTCAATCGGACAGGGGTTTGGCTACACCTTC. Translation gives CASSSIGQGFGYTF.